This section outlines one TCR beta chain sequence together with its context. Its antigen is unknown. At one boundary the junction diverges from the germline segment, which might be a read error. This sample stems from a study of tumor and adjacent non-tumor tissue in lung cancer. Study context: There were 11 to 13 adenocarcinoma, a couple of squamous cell carcinoma and 1 small cell lung cancer cases. Whole-study findings and limits: Tumor tissue had significantly higher TCR diversity than normal lung. Top 100 clones took a larger repertoire share in normal lung.

A modified ARM-PCR protocol with three rounds of nested PCR amplified TCRbeta. TCRdb reanalysed the multiplex PCR reads using MiXCR and keeps one entry per CDR3 protein. The sample lists approximately 79,000 distinct CDR3 sequences; less than 85% were seen once. No cell sorting was done before RNA was extracted from the tissue. Distant lung tissue was collected more than 3 cm away from the tumor edge. Between August and November 2014, newly diagnosed, chemotherapy-naive lung cancer patients underwent thoracic surgery in China. There are 13 residues in the CDR3. The germline CDR1 and CDR2 sequences are MNHEY and SVGAGI.

This clonotype was obtained from a man aged 70-80 years with non-small cell lung cancer. The V and J genes are TRBV6-5 and TRBJ1-6, with TRBD1 as a possible D gene (5 bases). The sequenced material came from distant non-tumor lung tissue. For the CDR3, the DNA is TGTGTCAGCAGTGCAGGGTTTTTGTCACTCCTCCACTTT. It translates to CVSSAGFLSLLHF.